A selection of T cell receptor beta chains follows, all from one sample in a study of blood T cell repertoires in COVID-19. Produced via immunoSEQ multiplex PCR; TCRdb's table is partial and in-frame only. The table has about 74,000 clones, roughly 81% seen once; the top ten hold 36%. Sequences were obtained from peripheral blood. These receptors all stem from a man in his 70s with acute or convalescent COVID-19. The CDR3 runs from the conserved cysteine through the conserved F or W. A D gene is named only where the DNA matches it firmly. Rows give clone size only sometimes, using once, few, many, or a class for an expanded clone.

j_call: TRBJ2-3
d_call: -
clone_size: -
v_call: TRBV7-9
cdr3_nt: TGTGCCAGCAGTCGAACGGGGGGCACAGATACGCAGTATTTT
cdr3_aa: CASSRTGGTDTQYF

j_call: TRBJ1-5
d_call: TRBD1
clone_size: -
v_call: TRBV6-5
cdr3_nt: TGTGCCAGCAGTTCCCGGAGGACAGGGGTCAATCAGCCCCAGCATTTT
cdr3_aa: CASSSRRTGVNQPQHF

j_call: TRBJ2-2
d_call: -
clone_size: -
v_call: TRBV5-4
cdr3_nt: TGTGCCAGCAAGGTAGCGGTTAACACCGGGGAGCTGTTTTTT
cdr3_aa: CASKVAVNTGELFF

j_call: TRBJ2-3
d_call: -
clone_size: -
v_call: TRBV7-2
cdr3_nt: TGTGCCAGCAGCTTAAGGCCGGGACTCGGCACAGATACGCAGTATTTT
cdr3_aa: CASSLRPGLGTDTQYF

j_call: TRBJ1-6
d_call: -
clone_size: -
v_call: TRBV7-8
cdr3_nt: TGTGCCAGCACTACAGGGAGTTCACCCCTCCACTTT
cdr3_aa: CASTTGSSPLHF

j_call: TRBJ1-2
d_call: TRBD1
clone_size: -
v_call: TRBV12-3/TRBV12-4
cdr3_nt: TGTGCCAGCAGCCGACAGGGGATCTATGGCTACACCTTC
cdr3_aa: CASSRQGIYGYTF

j_call: TRBJ1-3
d_call: -
clone_size: many
v_call: TRBV2
cdr3_nt: TGTGCCAGCAGTCGTGACAGGCACTCTGGAAACACCATATATTTT
cdr3_aa: CASSRDRHSGNTIYF

j_call: TRBJ2-1
d_call: -
clone_size: few
v_call: TRBV3-1/TRBV3-2
cdr3_nt: TGTGCCAGCAGCCAAGATCTAGGGGCCTACAATGAGCAGTTCTTC
cdr3_aa: CASSQDLGAYNEQFF

j_call: TRBJ1-3
d_call: -
clone_size: -
v_call: TRBV3-1/TRBV3-2
cdr3_nt: TGTGCCAGCAGCCATGGAGTGGGCAGGGTTGGAAACACCATATATTTT
cdr3_aa: CASSHGVGRVGNTIYF

j_call: TRBJ2-1
d_call: TRBD2
clone_size: -
v_call: TRBV2
cdr3_nt: TGTGCCAGCAGTGAAAGGATGGGAGGGGAGCAGTTCTTC
cdr3_aa: CASSERMGGEQFF

j_call: TRBJ2-7
d_call: TRBD1
clone_size: -
v_call: TRBV19
cdr3_nt: TGTGCCAGTAGTACCGGGACAGGGTCCTCCGAGCAGTACTTC
cdr3_aa: CASSTGTGSSEQYF

j_call: TRBJ1-2
d_call: TRBD1
clone_size: once
v_call: TRBV6-5
cdr3_nt: TGTGCCAGCCACCACCGTACGACAGGGGCCAGTGGCTACACCTTC
cdr3_aa: CASHHRTTGASGYTF

j_call: TRBJ1-1
d_call: -
clone_size: -
v_call: TRBV7-8
cdr3_nt: TGTGCCAGCAGTAGCGGGGGACGGGCGAACACTGAAGCTTTCTTT
cdr3_aa: CASSSGGRANTEAFF

j_call: TRBJ1-2
d_call: -
clone_size: -
v_call: TRBV29-1
cdr3_nt: TGCAGCGTCGCCCGGTCGGCGGCCGGCTACACCTTC
cdr3_aa: CSVARSAAGYTF

j_call: TRBJ2-3
d_call: TRBD2
clone_size: -
v_call: TRBV5-1
cdr3_nt: TGCGCCAGCAGCTTGGGAGGTCCGGGAGGGAAAACAGATACGCAGTATTTT
cdr3_aa: CASSLGGPGGKTDTQYF

j_call: TRBJ2-5
d_call: -
clone_size: few
v_call: TRBV11-2
cdr3_nt: TGTGCCAGCAGCCAACAGGTACAAGAGACCCAGTACTTC
cdr3_aa: CASSQQVQETQYF

j_call: TRBJ2-2
d_call: TRBD1
clone_size: -
v_call: TRBV16
cdr3_nt: TGTGCCAGCAGCTCGGCGACAGGGGGCGAGGGGGAGCTGTTTTTT
cdr3_aa: CASSSATGGEGELFF

j_call: TRBJ1-5
d_call: -
clone_size: -
v_call: TRBV11-3
cdr3_nt: TGTGCCAGCAGCCCCACCCGCCGACTGAGCAATCAGCCCCAGCATTTT
cdr3_aa: CASSPTRRLSNQPQHF

j_call: TRBJ2-7
d_call: -
clone_size: -
v_call: TRBV5-1
cdr3_nt: TGCGCCAGCAGCTTGGTGCAGGGGCCCTACGAGCAGTACTTC
cdr3_aa: CASSLVQGPYEQYF

j_call: TRBJ2-7
d_call: -
clone_size: once
v_call: TRBV5-1
cdr3_nt: TGCGCCAGCAGCGCAACAGGGCCCTGGGGCGAGCAGTACTTC
cdr3_aa: CASSATGPWGEQYF

j_call: TRBJ1-1
d_call: -
clone_size: few
v_call: TRBV7-8
cdr3_nt: TGTGCCAGCAGCTCACGGTTGAACACTGAAGCTTTCTTT
cdr3_aa: CASSSRLNTEAFF

j_call: TRBJ2-7
d_call: -
clone_size: -
v_call: TRBV27
cdr3_nt: TGTGCCAGCAGTCCCAGTGGAGGGTTGATACTCTACGAGCAGTACTTC
cdr3_aa: CASSPSGGLILYEQYF

j_call: TRBJ1-4
d_call: TRBD1
clone_size: -
v_call: TRBV5-4
cdr3_nt: TGTGCCAGCAGCCAAACGGGACAGGCTAATGAAAAACTGTTTTTT
cdr3_aa: CASSQTGQANEKLFF

j_call: TRBJ1-2
d_call: TRBD1
clone_size: -
v_call: TRBV5-6
cdr3_nt: TGTGCCAGCAGCTTGCTTGGGGGACAGGGTCGAGGCTACACCTTC
cdr3_aa: CASSLLGGQGRGYTF

j_call: TRBJ2-1
d_call: TRBD1
clone_size: -
v_call: TRBV27
cdr3_nt: TGTGCCAGCAGTTTACCAGGGGGCTATGAGCAGTTCTTC
cdr3_aa: CASSLPGGYEQFF

j_call: TRBJ2-5
d_call: TRBD2
clone_size: -
v_call: TRBV19
cdr3_nt: TGTGCCAGTAGTCCCGGGGGGGGGACTAGCGGGAGGGCCAGTCGGGAGACCCAGTACTTC
cdr3_aa: CASSPGGGTSGRASRETQYF

j_call: TRBJ2-5
d_call: -
clone_size: -
v_call: TRBV28
cdr3_nt: TGTGCCAGCAGTCTTATAGGGGGGGTAATTTTGTCGGAGACCCAGTACTTC
cdr3_aa: CASSLIGGVILSETQYF

j_call: TRBJ2-7
d_call: TRBD2
clone_size: once
v_call: TRBV14
cdr3_nt: TGTGCCAGCAGCCGGACCCTCGGACTAGCGGGACCCGCCGGTAGTTACGAGCAGTACTTC
cdr3_aa: CASSRTLGLAGPAGSYEQYF

j_call: TRBJ1-2
d_call: -
clone_size: -
v_call: TRBV28
cdr3_nt: TGTGCATACGACAGTCCCAAGAGCGGCTACACCTTC
cdr3_aa: CAYDSPKSGYTF

j_call: TRBJ2-7
d_call: TRBD1
clone_size: few
v_call: TRBV6-2/TRBV6-3
cdr3_nt: TGTGCCAGCAGTACCGGACAGGGTGGCTCCTACGAGCAGTACTTC
cdr3_aa: CASSTGQGGSYEQYF

j_call: TRBJ2-7
d_call: -
clone_size: -
v_call: TRBV12-3/TRBV12-4
cdr3_nt: TGTGCCAGCAGGTCCTTCAACTCTTACGAGCAGTACTTC
cdr3_aa: CASRSFNSYEQYF

j_call: TRBJ1-5
d_call: -
clone_size: -
v_call: TRBV6-5
cdr3_nt: TGTGCCAGCAGTTACCGGGTAAATCAGCCCCAGCATTTT
cdr3_aa: CASSYRVNQPQHF

j_call: TRBJ2-7
d_call: TRBD1
clone_size: -
v_call: TRBV25-1
cdr3_nt: TGTGCCAGCAGTGTAGACGGGACAGGCCTGTCCTACGAGCAGTACTTC
cdr3_aa: CASSVDGTGLSYEQYF

j_call: TRBJ2-7
d_call: -
clone_size: -
v_call: TRBV5-1
cdr3_nt: TGCGCCAGCACCCCTACAGGCTCCGTTTACGAGCAGTACTTC
cdr3_aa: CASTPTGSVYEQYF

j_call: TRBJ2-1
d_call: TRBD2
clone_size: few
v_call: TRBV14
cdr3_nt: TGTGCCAGCAGCCAAGACCTCGGGACTAAGCAGTTCTTC
cdr3_aa: CASSQDLGTKQFF

j_call: TRBJ2-7
d_call: -
clone_size: -
v_call: TRBV28
cdr3_nt: TGTGCCAGCAGTTCCTATTATAGCCCCTACGAGCAGTACTTC
cdr3_aa: CASSSYYSPYEQYF

j_call: TRBJ1-1
d_call: TRBD1
clone_size: -
v_call: TRBV28
cdr3_nt: TGTGCCAGCAGTTTACGTGGGACAGGTATTGCTGAAGCTTTCTTT
cdr3_aa: CASSLRGTGIAEAFF

j_call: TRBJ1-2
d_call: -
clone_size: -
v_call: TRBV6-6
cdr3_nt: TGTGCCAGCAGGTCACTTAACAGGGATAACTATGGCTACACCTTC
cdr3_aa: CASRSLNRDNYGYTF

j_call: TRBJ2-3
d_call: -
clone_size: few
v_call: TRBV7-3
cdr3_nt: TGTGCCAGCAGCTTGGTACCCGGGACTGGCACAGATACGCAGTATTTT
cdr3_aa: CASSLVPGTGTDTQYF

j_call: TRBJ2-2
d_call: TRBD2
clone_size: -
v_call: TRBV11-1
cdr3_nt: TGTGCCAGCAGCCCCTCTAGCGGCTCCACCGGGGAGCTGTTTTTT
cdr3_aa: CASSPSSGSTGELFF

j_call: TRBJ1-1
d_call: TRBD1
clone_size: -
v_call: TRBV4-1
cdr3_nt: TGCGCCAGCAGCCAGACAGGGCGCGCTATGAACACTGAAGCTTTCTTT
cdr3_aa: CASSQTGRAMNTEAFF

j_call: TRBJ2-5
d_call: TRBD2
clone_size: -
v_call: TRBV5-5
cdr3_nt: TGTGCCAGCAGACTAGCGCTCGAAATCAGGCGGGAGACCCAGTACTTC
cdr3_aa: CASRLALEIRRETQYF

j_call: TRBJ2-3
d_call: TRBD2
clone_size: -
v_call: TRBV7-3
cdr3_nt: TGTGCCAGCAGCTCCCTCGGCGGGAGACCAGATACGCAGTATTTT
cdr3_aa: CASSSLGGRPDTQYF

j_call: TRBJ1-6
d_call: -
clone_size: -
v_call: TRBV13
cdr3_nt: TGTGCCAGCAGCTTACGGTATAATTCACCCCTCCACTTT
cdr3_aa: CASSLRYNSPLHF

j_call: TRBJ1-6
d_call: TRBD1
clone_size: once
v_call: TRBV7-6
cdr3_nt: TGTGCCAGCAGCTTAGAGGGACAGGGGGCAGGCTATAATTCACCCCTCCACTTT
cdr3_aa: CASSLEGQGAGYNSPLHF

j_call: TRBJ1-4
d_call: -
clone_size: few
v_call: TRBV6-6
cdr3_nt: TGTGCCAGCAGTTACCCTGGACAGCTAAATGAAAAACTGTTTTTT
cdr3_aa: CASSYPGQLNEKLFF

j_call: TRBJ2-7
d_call: TRBD2
clone_size: -
v_call: TRBV15
cdr3_nt: TGTGCCACCAGCAGAGGGGTAGCGGGATTAGACGAGCAGTACTTC
cdr3_aa: CATSRGVAGLDEQYF

j_call: TRBJ1-1
d_call: -
clone_size: -
v_call: TRBV5-8
cdr3_nt: TGTGCCAGCAGCCAGAGGGCCGGTGGGAACACTGAAGCTTTCTTT
cdr3_aa: CASSQRAGGNTEAFF

j_call: TRBJ2-1
d_call: TRBD1
clone_size: once
v_call: TRBV7-3
cdr3_nt: TGTGCCAGCAGCCCGGACAGGGGTTCCTACAATGAGCAGTTCTTC
cdr3_aa: CASSPDRGSYNEQFF

j_call: TRBJ1-5
d_call: TRBD1
clone_size: -
v_call: TRBV25-1
cdr3_nt: TGTGCCAGCGGGACAGGAAATCAGCCCCAGCATTTT
cdr3_aa: CASGTGNQPQHF

j_call: TRBJ2-1
d_call: TRBD1
clone_size: -
v_call: TRBV5-1
cdr3_nt: TGCGCCAGCAGCTGGACAGGGCTTTACAATGAGCAGTTCTTC
cdr3_aa: CASSWTGLYNEQFF

j_call: TRBJ1-1
d_call: -
clone_size: -
v_call: TRBV5-1
cdr3_nt: TGCGCCAGCAGCTTGTCGGTTGGAGTGAACACTGAAGCTTTCTTT
cdr3_aa: CASSLSVGVNTEAFF

j_call: TRBJ2-7
d_call: -
clone_size: -
v_call: TRBV19
cdr3_nt: TGTGCCAGTAGTACCGACAGGTTAGCCTCCTACGAGCAGTACTTC
cdr3_aa: CASSTDRLASYEQYF

j_call: TRBJ2-3
d_call: -
clone_size: -
v_call: TRBV6-5
cdr3_nt: TGTGCCAGCAGTTACCGAGGATTTAAGTACACAGATACGCAGTATTTT
cdr3_aa: CASSYRGFKYTDTQYF

j_call: TRBJ2-5
d_call: TRBD2
clone_size: -
v_call: TRBV5-5
cdr3_nt: TGTGCCAGCAGCTGGGCTAGCGGGGGGGTAGGAGAGACCCAGTACTTC
cdr3_aa: CASSWASGGVGETQYF